These 8 T cell receptor beta chains originate from one sample sequenced in a study of blood T cell repertoires in COVID-19. Clones were sequenced by immunoSEQ multiplex PCR, and TCRdb holds only the in-frame ones, with some missing. The data contain over 400,000 clones, 80% to 90% of them singletons. The sequencing input was PBMCs or T cells enriched from blood (not recorded which). These receptors came from a woman aged 60 to 75 who had recovered from COVID-19.

The gene calls are TRBV2 and TRBJ1-3; D unresolved. The CDR3 is 15 amino acids. V was cut by 6 bases and J by 0 bases, with 12 bases left in between. CDR1 is SNHLY and CDR2 is FYNNEI in the germline V gene. DNA for the CDR3: TGTGCCAGCAGCGTAACCACAGTCTCTGGAAACACCATATATTTT. It yields the protein CASSVTTVSGNTIYF.

J is TRBJ2-5 and V is TRBV7-2, with D perhaps TRBD2 (5 bases). The CDR3 spans 14 residues. The V and J ends lost 1 base and 4 bases respectively, with 10 bases between them. The germline V gene has CDR1 SGHTA and CDR2 FQGNSA. CDR3 sequence: CASSLVRGSETQYF. CDR3 DNA: TGTGCCAGCAGCTTAGTCCGGGGTTCAGAGACCCAGTACTTC. The full variable domain, with the rest looked up from reference TRBV7-2 and TRBJ2-5, is GAGVSQSPSNKVTEKGKDVELRCDPISGHTALYWYRQSLGQGLEFLIYFQGNSAPDKSGLPSDRFSAERTGGSVSTLTIQRTQQEDSAVYLCASSLVRGSETQYFGPGTRLLVL.

This chain links TRBV4-1 with TRBJ2-1; 11 bases are shared with TRBD2. Unmatched junction bases numbered 3, after V lost 1 base and J lost 1 base. The germline V gene has CDR1 MGHRA and CDR2 YSYEKL. CDR3 size: 17 residues. The CDR3 reads CASSQGWTSGSYNEQFF. The CDR3 DNA reads as TGCGCCAGCAGCCAAGGATGGACTAGCGGGTCCTACAATGAGCAGTTCTTC.

This chain links TRBV11-2 with TRBJ2-7; no clear D. This CDR3 has 15 residues. Germline V gives CDR1 SGHAT, CDR2 FQNNGV. V was trimmed by 0 bases and J by 0 bases, leaving 9 bases between them. The CDR3 DNA reads as TGTGCCAGCAGCTTAGAGCCTGGCAGCTCCTACGAGCAGTACTTC. Amino acid sequence: CASSLEPGSSYEQYF. The full variable domain, with the rest looked up from reference TRBV11-2 and TRBJ2-7, is EAGVAQSPRYKIIEKRQSVAFWCNPISGHATLYWYQQILGQGPKLLIQFQNNGVVDDSQLPKDRFSAERLKGVDSTLKIQPAKLEDSAVYLCASSLEPGSSYEQYFGPGTRLTVT.

The V call is TRBV24-1, the J call TRBJ2-7; maybe TRBD2 (6 bases). CDR3 size: 14 residues. V was shortened by 5 bases and J by 1 base, with 11 bases between the two germline ends. CDR1 is KGHDR, CDR2 SFDVKD, per germline. The CDR3 protein is CATSAGGGSYEQYF. CDR3 in DNA: TGTGCCACCAGTGCCGGCGGAGGGTCCTACGAGCAGTACTTC.

V gene TRBV6-1 combines with J gene TRBJ1-1; 9 bases are a match to TRBD1. CDR3 length: 18 amino acids. V dropped 4 bases and J dropped 0; count of bases not matched to a gene: 12. Germline CDR1 is MNHNS and CDR2 is SASEGT. The CDR3 DNA follows: TGTGCCAGCAGTGCTTCAACCGGGACAGGGCCCTTGAACACTGAAGCTTTCTTT. This encodes CASSASTGTGPLNTEAFF.

This chain uses TRBV2 with TRBJ2-4; 7 nucleotides line up with TRBD1. From germline, CDR1 is SNHLY and CDR2 FYNNEI. Trimming at V came to 6 bases and at J to 3 bases, leaving 5 bases not matched to a gene. The CDR3 has 14 amino acids. CDR3 protein: CASSRRGHKNIQYF. The CDR3 bases are TGTGCCAGCAGCAGAAGGGGGCACAAAAACATTCAGTACTTC. Looking up the rest from reference TRBV2 and TRBJ2-4 gives the full variable domain: EPEVTQTPSHQVTQMGQEVILRCVPISNHLYFYWYRQILGQKVEFLVSFYNNEISEKSEIFDDQFSVERPDGSNFTLKIRSTKLEDSAMYFCASSRRGHKNIQYFGAGTRLSVL.

The rearrangement uses TRBV29-1 and TRBJ1-1, with 7 positions matching TRBD1. V lost 4 bases to trimming and J lost 4 bases; unmatched junction nucleotides: 12. There are 15 residues in the CDR3. Germline CDR1 is SQVTM and CDR2 is ANQGSEA. The CDR3 bases are TGCAGCGTTGCTTTCAAAGACAGGGTAGTCACTGAAGCTTTCTTT. This sequence encodes CSVAFKDRVVTEAFF.